The 24 T cell receptor beta chains below all came from one sample that was sequenced in a study of blood T cells in healthy people across ages. Together with a sample-barcoded 5' primer, a J-beta primer mix was included in a second PCR lasting roughly 6 to 12 cycles. TCRdb analysed the 5' RACE reads with MiXCR anew, one entry per CDR3 protein. The sample lists around 650,000 distinct CDR3 sequences; 40% to 45% were seen once. Material: blood. These receptors came from a man aged 80 or over in good health.

V usage is TRBV6-6 and J usage is TRBJ2-2; D uncertain. The CDR3 is 15 amino acids. Germline V gene data show CDR1 as MNHNY and CDR2 as SVGAGI (reference sequence). V was cut by 6 bases and J by 5 bases, with 16 bases left in between. CDR3 coding DNA: TGTGCCAGCAGACTGACGGCCCAGTGGACCGGGGAGCTGTTTTTT. This encodes CASRLTAQWTGELFF.

This rearrangement joins TRBV7-9 to TRBJ2-7, with 7 bases fitting TRBD1. The J call may be in error: the DNA end matches TRBJ2-5 better. CDR3 size: 15 residues. Germline V CDR1 and CDR2: SEHNR, FQNEAQ (reference sequence). CDR3 nucleotide sequence: TGTGCCAGCAGCCAGAGACAGGGTGGGGTAGAGACCCAGTACTTC. It translates to CASSQRQGGVETQYF.

The chain carries TRBV5-1 and TRBJ2-3; 10 bases are shared with TRBD2. Losses at the gene ends were 4 bases for V and 1 base for J; bases not matched to a gene: 9. Germline V gene sequence: CDR1 SGHRS, CDR2 YFSETQ. This CDR3 is 17 amino acids long. Here the CDR3 DNA reads TGCGCCAGCAGCCCCGGGACTAGCGCCTCCGGCACAGATACGCAGTATTTT. Amino acid sequence: CASSPGTSASGTDTQYF.

The chain has TRBV2 and TRBJ2-1; 9 nucleotides agree with TRBD1. V shed 9 bases, J shed 5 bases, and the junction held 23 bases outside the gene matches. Germline CDR1 and CDR2: SNHLY and FYNNEI. This CDR3 region has 19 residues. The chain's CDR3 is CASNFDRDRESFLDNEQFF. The CDR3 nucleotides are TGTGCCAGTAACTTTGACCGGGACAGGGAGTCCTTCCTCGACAATGAGCAGTTCTTC.

The rearrangement links TRBV11-2 to TRBJ2-3; 8 nucleotides line up with TRBD2. Germline CDR1 and CDR2: SGHAT and FQNNGV. V lost 5 bases to trimming and J lost 2 bases; unmatched junction nucleotides: 6. CDR3 size: 15 residues. The CDR3 here is CASSSSGITTDTQYF. CDR3 coding DNA: TGTGCCAGCAGCAGTAGCGGGATTACCACAGATACGCAGTATTTT.

The table lists this clonotype with a few counts. The chain has TRBV6-5 and TRBJ2-5; D is ambiguous. Near its end, the DNA agrees better with TRBJ2-7, so the J call may be wrong. CDR1 and CDR2 from the germline V gene are MNHEY and SVGAGI. The CDR3 runs 12 residues. CDR3 loop: CASSSSIYEQYF. The CDR3, as DNA: TGTGCCAGCAGTTCCTCTATCTACGAGCAGTACTTC.

In this sample, this clonotype turned up many times. The rearrangement joins TRBV29-1 to TRBJ2-3; D remains unclear. Deletions cut 2 bases from V and 11 bases from J, with 8 bases between. CDR3 length equals 10 residues. CDR1 and CDR2 from the germline V gene are SQVTM and ANQGSEA. The CDR3 is CSVESEGQYF. The CDR3 DNA reads as TGCAGCGTTGAATCTGAAGGGCAGTATTTT.

This clonotype was counted a few times. This chain links TRBV14 with TRBJ1-2; D is uncertain. Deletions cut 6 bases from V and 4 bases from J, with 15 bases between. This CDR3 has 14 residues. Germline V CDR1 and CDR2: SGHDN, FVKESK. CDR3 loop: CASSQRPGSYGYTF. CDR3 DNA sequence: TGTGCCAGCAGTCAAAGACCGGGAAGCTATGGCTACACCTTC.

This clonotype was seen a few times. This sequence joins TRBV25-1 and TRBJ2-3; D remains ambiguous. There are 14 residues in the CDR3. The V and J ends lost 3 bases and 2 bases respectively, with 9 bases between them. Germline lookup yields CDR1 MGHDK and CDR2 SYGVNS. CDR3 loop: CASSDYPFTDTQYF. Here the CDR3 DNA reads TGTGCCAGCAGTGATTACCCTTTCACAGATACGCAGTATTTT.

The V and J genes are TRBV4-2 and TRBJ2-5, with D possibly TRBD1 on 6 matching bases. There are 16 residues in the CDR3. The germline CDR1 and CDR2 sequences are LGHNA and YNFKEQ. Between the trimmed V and J ends, which lost 1 base and 4 bases, there was a span of 16 bases. The CDR3 nucleotides are TGTGCCAGCAGCCAAGGGGCTACAGGGAGAAGAGAGACCCAGTACTTC. Protein product: CASSQGATGRRETQYF.

This clonotype was counted a few times. J is TRBJ2-5 and V is TRBV29-1; possibly TRBD1 for D (5 bases). The CDR3 is 13 amino acids. Germline loops: CDR1 SQVTM, CDR2 ANQGSEA. V was clipped by 6 bases and J by 5 bases, with 16 bases between them. The CDR3 DNA reads TGCAGCGTGGCGACAGAGACCATGGAGACCCAGTACTTC. Translation gives CSVATETMETQYF.

This clonotype has more than one count but fewer than ten. CDR3 in amino acids: CATGPGRSTDTQYF. CDR3 DNA: TGTGCCACCGGTCCGGGACGGAGCACAGATACGCAGTATTTT. The chain links TRBV24-1 to TRBJ2-3; D is perhaps TRBD1 or TRBD2 (5 bases each). Germline V gives CDR1 KGHDR, CDR2 SFDVKD. V was shortened by 9 bases and J by 0 bases, with 12 bases between the two germline ends. The CDR3 covers 14 residues.

This clonotype was counted between two and nine times. V gene TRBV6-5 combines with J gene TRBJ2-3; no reliable D call. In germline, CDR1 is MNHEY, CDR2 SVGAGI. The V end lost 4 bases, the J end lost 0 bases, and 5 bases lay between the germline ends. The CDR3 contains 13 residues. The CDR3 DNA reads as TGTGCCAGCAGTTGTCGCAGCACAGATACGCAGTATTTT. Its protein is CASSCRSTDTQYF.

Turning to this clonotype: Sequence at one end of the junction differs from germline and may be a read error. V and J are TRBV5-6 and TRBJ1-2; D unresolved. The CDR3 is 13 amino acids. Germline CDR1 is SGHDT and CDR2 is YYEEEE. CDR3 DNA: TGTACCAGTTACCAGATTAACAGTGGTGGCTACACCTTC. This gives the protein CTSYQINSGGYTF. Together with reference TRBV5-6 and TRBJ1-2, the CDR3 gives the full variable domain: DAGVTQSPTHLIKTRGQQVTLRCSPKSGHDTVSWYQQALGQGPQFIFQYYEEEERQRGNFPDRFSGHQFPNYSSELNVNALLLGDSALYLCTSYQINSGGYTFGSGTRLTVV.

The chain is built from TRBV7-2 and TRBJ2-7; TRBD2 might be the D (5 bases). Per germline, CDR1 SGHTA and CDR2 FQGNSA. This CDR3 has 15 amino acids. The V and J ends lost 5 bases and 0 bases respectively, with 14 bases between them. The CDR3 region is CASSHDYSASYEQYF. CDR3 sequence (DNA): TGTGCCAGCAGCCATGACTATAGCGCCTCCTACGAGCAGTACTTC.

To note about this clonotype: A much more abundant neighbour one base away suggests this may be a read error. The V and J genes are TRBV30 and TRBJ2-1, with D hard to call. TRBJ2-7 matches the DNA end more closely, so the J call is doubtful. Germline V CDR1 and CDR2: GTSNPN, SVGIG (reference sequence). The CDR3 length is 15 residues. The CDR3 coding sequence is TGTGCCTGGAGTATGGGCCCGAGCTCCTACAATGAGCAGTACTTC. Protein product: CAWSMGPSSYNEQYF.

V gene TRBV12-3 or TRBV12-4 combines with J gene TRBJ2-7; 16 bases are a match to TRBD2. The V and J ends lost 6 bases and 4 bases, in that order; junction bases with no gene match: 6. This CDR3 is built from 16 residues. The CDR3 DNA is TGTGCCAGCAGAACGGGACTAGCGGGAGGGTCTTACGAGCAGTACTTC. Its translation: CASRTGLAGGSYEQYF.

This clonotype was recorded at least ten times. The chain uses TRBV27 and TRBJ1-2; D may be TRBD1 (6 bases). Germline V gene sequence: CDR1 MNHEY, CDR2 SMNVEV (reference sequence). Between the trimmed V and J ends, which lost 5 bases and 4 bases, there was a span of 14 bases. The CDR3 totals 14 residues. The CDR3 protein is CASSVGGRGYGYTF. The CDR3 bases are TGTGCCAGCAGTGTGGGGGGGCGCGGCTATGGCTACACCTTC.

This chain uses TRBV5-1 with TRBJ2-3, with 7 bases lining up with TRBD1. CDR1 SGHRS and CDR2 YFSETQ come from the germline V gene. The J segment lost 5 bases and the V segment lost 1 base, leaving 4 bases of the junction unmatched. CDR3 length: 14 amino acids. This CDR3 reads CASSLRGRVDTQYF. CDR3 nucleotide sequence: TGCGCCAGCAGCTTGAGGGGGCGCGTAGATACGCAGTATTTT.

The count of this clonotype is one. The chain links TRBV20-1 to TRBJ2-1, with D possibly matching TRBD2 (6 bases). Per the germline V gene, CDR1 is DFQATT and CDR2 is SNEGSKA (reference sequence). CDR3 length: 12 residues. V was shortened by 5 bases and J by 7 bases, with 12 bases between the two germline ends. For the CDR3, the DNA is TGCAGTGCTTCAGACGGGAGAAATGAGCAGTTCTTC. It specifies CSASDGRNEQFF.

V gene TRBV20-1 combines with J gene TRBJ2-3, with TRBD2 as a possible D gene (5 bases). With 5 bases removed from V and 5 bases from J, the gap between germline ends came to 11 bases. The CDR3 covers 12 residues. The germline V gene encodes CDR1 DFQATT and CDR2 SNEGSKA (reference sequence). The CDR3 here is CSAGRAEDTQYF. The CDR3 region has the DNA TGCAGTGCTGGGCGGGCCGAAGATACGCAGTATTTT.

This chain uses TRBV20-1 with TRBJ2-3; a possible D gene is TRBD2 (6 bases). The CDR3 is 15 amino acids. Trimming took off 7 bases at V and 3 bases at J, with 20 bases between the two ends. Germline CDR1 DFQATT, CDR2 SNEGSKA (reference sequence). CDR3 region: CSVPGLEIVTDTQYF. The CDR3 nucleotides are TGCAGTGTCCCGGGACTTGAGATAGTAACAGATACGCAGTATTTT.

On this clonotype itself: Possible read error: a much larger clone is one base away. The V gene is TRBV5-4, the J gene TRBJ2-7, with D perhaps TRBD1 or TRBD2 (5 bases each). The J call is in doubt because the DNA end fits TRBJ2-5 better. The length of the CDR3 is 15 residues. In germline, CDR1 is SGHNT, CDR2 YYREEE (reference sequence). CDR3 residues: CASSLFGAAEETQYF. In DNA form, the CDR3 reads TGTGCCAGCAGCTTGTTCGGGGCCGCCGAAGAGACCCAGTACTTC.

This clonotype was picked up a small number of times. The chain joins TRBV11-2 to TRBJ2-3; 8 bases line up with TRBD2. From germline, CDR1 is SGHAT and CDR2 FQNNGV. The CDR3 extends over 16 amino acids. With V trimmed by 5 bases and J by 2 bases, 9 bases remained unmatched. The CDR3 loop is CASSPRRGEHTDTQYF. As DNA, the CDR3 is TGTGCCAGCAGCCCCCGGCGGGGGGAACACACAGATACGCAGTATTTT.